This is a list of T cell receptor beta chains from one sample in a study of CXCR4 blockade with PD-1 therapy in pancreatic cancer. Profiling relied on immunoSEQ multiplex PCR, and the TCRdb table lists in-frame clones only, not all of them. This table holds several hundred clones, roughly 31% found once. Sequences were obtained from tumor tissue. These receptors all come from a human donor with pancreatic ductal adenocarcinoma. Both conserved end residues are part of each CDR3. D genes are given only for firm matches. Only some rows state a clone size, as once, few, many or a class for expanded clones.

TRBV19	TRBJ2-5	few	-	TGTGCCAGTCGAGGGTCCTGGGGCGCAGAGACCCAGTACTTC	CASRGSWGAETQYF
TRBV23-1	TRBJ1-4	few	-	TGCGCCAGCAACGTCGTCACAGGGTCAGCTAATGAAAAACTGTTTTTT	CASNVVTGSANEKLFF
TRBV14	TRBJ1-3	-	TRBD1	TGTGCCAGCAGCCCCGGGACAGCTCTCTCTGGAAACACCATATATTTT	CASSPGTALSGNTIYF
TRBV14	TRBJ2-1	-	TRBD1	TGTGCCAGCAGCCAAATAGGGGGCGCCTACAATGAGCAGTTCTTC	CASSQIGGAYNEQFF
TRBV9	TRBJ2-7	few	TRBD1	TGTGCCAGCACCCTATGGGGACAGGCGTACGAGCAGTACTTC	CASTLWGQAYEQYF
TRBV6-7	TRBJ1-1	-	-	TGTGCCAGCAGTTACAAGGGAGTAGCTTTCTTT	CASSYKGVAFF
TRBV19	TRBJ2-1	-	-	TGTGCCAGTAGTTCCCTCGACATTTCGGTAATTGCGGAGCAGTTCTTC	CASSSLDISVIAEQFF
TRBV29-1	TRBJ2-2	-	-	TGCAACGTTGAAATGCGGCGGAGGAGCACCGGGGAGCTGTTTTTT	CNVEMRRRSTGELFF
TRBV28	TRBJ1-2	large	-	TGTGCCAGCAGTTTCGGATACTATGGCTACACCTTC	CASSFGYYGYTF
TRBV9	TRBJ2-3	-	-	TGTGCCAGCAGCGGGGGGGCAAGCACAGATACGCAGTATTTT	CASSGGASTDTQYF
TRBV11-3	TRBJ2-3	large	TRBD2	TGTGCCAGCAGCCCACGGTTCAGCGGGGGGAGGACAGATACGCAGTATTTT	CASSPRFSGGRTDTQYF
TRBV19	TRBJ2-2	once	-	TGTGCCAGTAGTATGTATGGAGGGGCTACCGGGGAGCTGTTTTTT	CASSMYGGATGELFF
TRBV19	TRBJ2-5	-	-	TGTGCCAGTAGTGATAGACAGACGGAGACCCAGTACTTC	CASSDRQTETQYF
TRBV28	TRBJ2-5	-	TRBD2	TGTGCCAGCACAACGGGAGGAGAAGAGACCCAGTACTTC	CASTTGGEETQYF
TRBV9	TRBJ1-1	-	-	TGTGCCAGCAGCGTAGCAGAACAAACTGAAGCTTTCTTT	CASSVAEQTEAFF
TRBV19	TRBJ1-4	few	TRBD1	TGTGCCAGTAGTCCCGGACAGGGAGGGGCTAATGAAAAACTGTTTTTT	CASSPGQGGANEKLFF
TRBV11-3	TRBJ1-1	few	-	TGTGCCAGCAGCTTACCGGGGGGGAACACTGAAGCTTTCTTT	CASSLPGGNTEAFF
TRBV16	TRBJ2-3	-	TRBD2	TGTGCCAGCAGCCAATGGGGGGCAGCGGGAGATCTGAGAGATACGCAGTATTTT	CASSQWGAAGDLRDTQYF
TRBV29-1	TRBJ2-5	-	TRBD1	TGCAGCGTACAGGGGAACCAAGAGACCCAGTACTTC	CSVQGNQETQYF
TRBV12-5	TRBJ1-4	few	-	TGTGCCAGCAACGGGGAGGATGAAAAACTGTTTTTT	CASNGEDEKLFF
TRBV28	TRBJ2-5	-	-	TGTGCCAGCAGTTTCCGGGGGAGAGAGACCCAGTACTTC	CASSFRGRETQYF